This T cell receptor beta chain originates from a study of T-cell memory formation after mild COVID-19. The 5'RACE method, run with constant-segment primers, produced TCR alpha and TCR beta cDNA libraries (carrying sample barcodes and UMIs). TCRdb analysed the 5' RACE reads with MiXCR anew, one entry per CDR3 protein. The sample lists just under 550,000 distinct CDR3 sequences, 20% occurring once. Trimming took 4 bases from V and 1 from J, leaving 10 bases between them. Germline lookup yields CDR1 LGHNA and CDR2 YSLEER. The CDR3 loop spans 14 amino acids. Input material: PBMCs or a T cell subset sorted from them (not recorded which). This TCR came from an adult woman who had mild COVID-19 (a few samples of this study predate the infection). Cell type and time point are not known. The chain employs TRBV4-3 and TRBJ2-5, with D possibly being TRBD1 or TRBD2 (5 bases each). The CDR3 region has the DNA TGCGCCAGCAGCCCTGGGACCCTCCAAGAGACCCAGTACTTC. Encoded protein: CASSPGTLQETQYF.